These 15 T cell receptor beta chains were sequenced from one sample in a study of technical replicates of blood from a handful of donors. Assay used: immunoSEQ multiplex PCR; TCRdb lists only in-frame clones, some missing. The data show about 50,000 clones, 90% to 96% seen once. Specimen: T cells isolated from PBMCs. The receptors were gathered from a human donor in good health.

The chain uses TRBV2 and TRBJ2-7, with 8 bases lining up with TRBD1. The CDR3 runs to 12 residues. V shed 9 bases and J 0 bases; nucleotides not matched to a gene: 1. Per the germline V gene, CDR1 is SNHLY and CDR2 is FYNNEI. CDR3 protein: CARGQVSYEQYF. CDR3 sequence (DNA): TGTGCCAGGGGACAGGTCTCCTACGAGCAGTACTTC.

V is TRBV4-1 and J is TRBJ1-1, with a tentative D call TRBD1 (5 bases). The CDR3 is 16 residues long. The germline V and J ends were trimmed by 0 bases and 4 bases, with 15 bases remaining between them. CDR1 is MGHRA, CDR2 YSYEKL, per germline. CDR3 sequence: CASSQDPNWGGTEAFF. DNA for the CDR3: TGCGCCAGCAGCCAAGATCCTAATTGGGGCGGCACTGAAGCTTTCTTT.

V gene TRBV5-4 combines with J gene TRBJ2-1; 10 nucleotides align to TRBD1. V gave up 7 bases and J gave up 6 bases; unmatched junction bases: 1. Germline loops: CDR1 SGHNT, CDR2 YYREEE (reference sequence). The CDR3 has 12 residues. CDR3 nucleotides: TGTGCCAGCTGGGACAGGGGCAATGAGCAGTTCTTC. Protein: CASWDRGNEQFF.

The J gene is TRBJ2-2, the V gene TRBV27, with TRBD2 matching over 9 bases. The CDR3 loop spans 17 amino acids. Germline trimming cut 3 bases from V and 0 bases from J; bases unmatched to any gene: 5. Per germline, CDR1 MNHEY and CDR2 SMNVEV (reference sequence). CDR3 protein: CASSFTAGGPNTGELFF. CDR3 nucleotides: TGTGCCAGCAGTTTCACGGCGGGAGGGCCGAACACCGGGGAGCTGTTTTTT.

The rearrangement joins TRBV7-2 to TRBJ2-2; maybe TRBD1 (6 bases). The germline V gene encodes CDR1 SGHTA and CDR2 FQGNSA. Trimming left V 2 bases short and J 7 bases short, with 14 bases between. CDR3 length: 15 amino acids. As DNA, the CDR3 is TGTGCCAGCAGCTTACGAGCAGGGGCGAACGGGGAGCTGTTTTTT. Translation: CASSLRAGANGELFF.

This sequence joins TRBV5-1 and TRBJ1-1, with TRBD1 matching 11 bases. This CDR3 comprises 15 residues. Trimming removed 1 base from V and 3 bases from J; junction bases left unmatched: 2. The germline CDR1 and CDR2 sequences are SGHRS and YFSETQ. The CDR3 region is CASSLQGQGDTEAFF. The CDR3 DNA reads TGCGCCAGCAGCTTGCAGGGACAGGGGGACACTGAAGCTTTCTTT.

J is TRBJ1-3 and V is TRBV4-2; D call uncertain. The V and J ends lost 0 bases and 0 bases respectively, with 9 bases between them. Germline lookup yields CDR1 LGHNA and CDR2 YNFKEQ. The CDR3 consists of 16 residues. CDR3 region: CASSQDLSFSGNTIYF. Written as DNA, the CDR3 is TGTGCCAGCAGCCAAGATCTAAGTTTCTCTGGAAACACCATATATTTT.

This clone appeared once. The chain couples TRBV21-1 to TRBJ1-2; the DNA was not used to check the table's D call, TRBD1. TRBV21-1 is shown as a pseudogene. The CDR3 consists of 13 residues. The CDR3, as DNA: TGTGCCAGCAGCAAAGGACAGGGGTTGGGCTACACCTTC. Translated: CASSKGQGLGYTF.

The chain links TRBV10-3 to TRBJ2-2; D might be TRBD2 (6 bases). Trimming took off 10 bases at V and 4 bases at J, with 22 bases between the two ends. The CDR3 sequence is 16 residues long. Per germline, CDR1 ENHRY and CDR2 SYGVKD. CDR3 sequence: CATHEDLLAITGELFF. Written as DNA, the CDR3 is TGTGCCACACACGAAGATTTGCTAGCGATCACCGGGGAGCTGTTTTTT.

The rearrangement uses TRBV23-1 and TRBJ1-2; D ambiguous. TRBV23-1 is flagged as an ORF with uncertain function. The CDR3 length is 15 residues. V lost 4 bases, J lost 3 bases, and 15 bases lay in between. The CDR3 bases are TGCGCCAGCAGTCCATCCCGGGAGCGATACTATGGCTACACCTTC. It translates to CASSPSRERYYGYTF.

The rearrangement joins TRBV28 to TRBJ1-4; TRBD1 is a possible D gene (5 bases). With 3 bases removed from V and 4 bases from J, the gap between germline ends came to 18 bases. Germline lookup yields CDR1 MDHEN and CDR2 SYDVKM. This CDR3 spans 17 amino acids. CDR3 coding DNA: TGTGCCAGCAGTTTGGCCATGGTAGACAGTTTTAATGAAAAACTGTTTTTT. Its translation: CASSLAMVDSFNEKLFF.

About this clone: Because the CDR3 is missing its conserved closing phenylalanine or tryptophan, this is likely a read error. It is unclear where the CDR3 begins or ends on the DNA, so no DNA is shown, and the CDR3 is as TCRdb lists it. The CDR3 sequence is CASSPLGGRLS. The V and J genes are TRBV9 and TRBJ2-7; the table assigns TRBD2, which was not confirmed against the DNA. Germline V lookup: CDR1 SGDLS, CDR2 YYNGEE. With termini counted, the CDR3 has 11 amino acids.

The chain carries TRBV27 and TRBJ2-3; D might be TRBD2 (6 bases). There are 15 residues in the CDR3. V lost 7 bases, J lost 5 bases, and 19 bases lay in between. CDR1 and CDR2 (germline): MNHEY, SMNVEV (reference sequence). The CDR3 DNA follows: TGTGCCAGCACCCAACTCGGGGGTGGTTTAGATACGCAGTATTTT. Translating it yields CASTQLGGGLDTQYF.

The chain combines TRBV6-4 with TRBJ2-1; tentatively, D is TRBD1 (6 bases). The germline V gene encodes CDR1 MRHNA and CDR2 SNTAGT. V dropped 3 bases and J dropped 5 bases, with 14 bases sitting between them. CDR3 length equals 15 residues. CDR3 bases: TGTGCCAGCAGTGAGTCCCAGGGGCCTCACAATGAGCAGTTCTTC. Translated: CASSESQGPHNEQFF.

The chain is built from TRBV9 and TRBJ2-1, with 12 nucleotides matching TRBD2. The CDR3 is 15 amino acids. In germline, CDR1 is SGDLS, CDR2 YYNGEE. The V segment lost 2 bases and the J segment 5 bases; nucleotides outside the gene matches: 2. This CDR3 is CASSVGLAGNNEQFF. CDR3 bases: TGTGCCAGCAGCGTGGGACTAGCGGGCAACAATGAGCAGTTCTTC.